Sequencing of this TCR beta chain was carried out in a study of glioma-infiltrating T cells after dendritic cell vaccination. Sequencing was performed with immunoSEQ multiplex PCR; in TCRdb, only in-frame clones are kept and a portion is missing. This sample has 90,000 to 140,000 clones, with around 91% found just once. Time point here: after dendritic cell vaccination, including at tumor progression/relapse. The CDR3 consists of 15 residues. Trimming stripped 0 bases from V and 2 bases from J, with 11 bases between. The germline V gene encodes CDR1 SGHRS and CDR2 YFSETQ. The TCR originated in a human donor with glioblastoma. The chain has TRBV5-1 and TRBJ1-1; no clear D. Sequences were derived from blood, sampled after dendritic cell vaccination. CDR3 region: CASSLASSSNTEAFF. CDR3 nucleotide sequence: TGCGCCAGCAGCTTGGCCTCGAGCTCAAACACTGAAGCTTTCTTT.